This TCR beta chain was identified during a study of T-cell reconstitution after alpha-beta-depleted transplantation in children. Germline CDR1 and CDR2: SGHTA and FQGNSA. V was clipped by 0 bases and J by 0 bases, with 14 bases between them. The CDR3 is 17 amino acids. Points on this clonotype: Its antigen remains unidentified.

Study results and limitations: Most T-cell counts and diversity one year after the transplant came from T cells that were newly produced. The origin of alpha-beta T cells about two months after transplant was reportedly several hundred expanded graft clones. Recipient T cells and thymic progenitors that survived were the source of the high TCRbeta diversity seen at day 60 in some patients.

Researchers prepared the TCRbeta library using unique molecular identifiers, the study reports. TCRdb recomputed calls from the PCR reads with MiXCR, one row per CDR3 protein. The sample has about 1,000,000 distinct CDR3 sequences, about 29% seen once. Specimen: PBMCs, mostly from graft donor cells, collected 360 days after TCRalphabeta/CD19-depleted stem cell transplant. The V and J genes are TRBV7-2 and TRBJ1-1; D is unclear. This TCR was recovered from a boy in the first two years of life who had a stem cell transplant for SCID, so the T cells may come from the graft donor. The CDR3, as DNA: TGTGCCAGCAGCTTAGCTTTGGTCGGGCACCTGAACACTGAAGCTTTCTTT. It specifies CASSLALVGHLNTEAFF.